Each of the 6 T cell receptor beta chains below was sequenced from the same sample in a study of shared clonotypes between healthy human individuals. Naivety among CD8 cells was defined by CD45RO negativity and positive CCR7 selection, thereby excluding terminally differentiated effector memory CD45RA+ cells. Sequenced by immunoSEQ multiplex PCR; TCRdb stores in-frame clones only, minus some. The table has millions of clones, under 95% seen once. Sequenced sample: naive CD8+ T cells from PBMCs. Every receptor here comes from a man aged 18 to 35 in good health. Some clones in this sample may be carry-over from other donors' samples.

This clone was counted a few times. The identical CDR3 is also encoded by other nucleotide sequences in the sample. J is TRBJ1-1 and V is TRBV6-6; D may be TRBD1 (5 bases). The CDR3 contains 13 residues. Trimming removed 2 bases at V and 5 bases at J, with 9 bases between. Per germline, CDR1 MNHNY and CDR2 SVGAGI (reference sequence). CDR3 DNA: TGTGCCAGCAGTTACGGGGGGGGTACTGAAGCTTTCTTT. It codes for CASSYGGGTEAFF.

This chain connects TRBV5-6 to TRBJ2-3; no firm D call. V was shortened by 3 bases and J by 5 bases, with 16 bases between the two germline ends. This CDR3 comprises 15 residues. CDR1 and CDR2 from the germline V gene are SGHDT and YYEEEE. CDR3 amino acids: CASSSRSTGEDTQYF. In DNA, the CDR3 is TGTGCCAGCAGCTCAAGGTCCACTGGGGAAGATACGCAGTATTTT.

The chain recombines TRBV5-4 with TRBJ2-7; no firm D call. Trimming removed 3 bases from V and 6 bases from J, with 10 bases in between. The CDR3 is 12 amino acids. Per germline, CDR1 SGHNT and CDR2 YYREEE (reference sequence). CDR3 protein: CASSSTPPEQYF. The CDR3 DNA reads as TGTGCCAGCAGCTCCACTCCGCCCGAGCAGTACTTC. Filled out from reference TRBV5-4 and TRBJ2-7, the complete variable domain reads ETGVTQSPTHLIKTRGQQVTLRCSSQSGHNTVSWYQQALGQGPQFIFQYYREEENGRGNFPPRFSGLQFPNYSSELNVNALELDDSALYLCASSSTPPEQYFGPGTRLTVT.

The J gene is TRBJ1-5, the V gene TRBV6-1; D not certain. The CDR3 is made up of 14 amino acids. V was pared by 1 base and J by 4 bases, with 8 bases between. Germline V lookup: CDR1 MNHNS, CDR2 SASEGT. CDR3 amino acids: CASSEVGGNQPQHF. The CDR3 DNA follows: TGTGCCAGCAGTGAAGTAGGCGGGAATCAGCCCCAGCATTTT.

This clone was seen a handful of times. V is TRBV30 and J is TRBJ1-1; D ambiguous. Trimming removed 5 bases from V and 4 bases from J, with 14 bases in between. This CDR3 is 13 amino acids long. CDR1 is GTSNPN, CDR2 SVGIG, per germline (reference sequence). This chain's CDR3 is CAWGMSWGTEAFF. CDR3 in DNA: TGTGCCTGGGGGATGAGTTGGGGCACTGAAGCTTTCTTT.

CDR3 sequence (DNA): TGTGCCAGCACCGACCCGACTAGCGGGCCGGGACAGCAGTTCTTC. It yields the protein CASTDPTSGPGQQFF. This rearrangement joins TRBV27 to TRBJ2-1; 10 positions agree with TRBD2. Germline-derived CDR1 and CDR2 are MNHEY and SMNVEV (reference sequence). The J segment lost 11 bases and the V segment lost 7 bases, leaving 14 bases of the junction unmatched. The CDR3 totals 15 residues.